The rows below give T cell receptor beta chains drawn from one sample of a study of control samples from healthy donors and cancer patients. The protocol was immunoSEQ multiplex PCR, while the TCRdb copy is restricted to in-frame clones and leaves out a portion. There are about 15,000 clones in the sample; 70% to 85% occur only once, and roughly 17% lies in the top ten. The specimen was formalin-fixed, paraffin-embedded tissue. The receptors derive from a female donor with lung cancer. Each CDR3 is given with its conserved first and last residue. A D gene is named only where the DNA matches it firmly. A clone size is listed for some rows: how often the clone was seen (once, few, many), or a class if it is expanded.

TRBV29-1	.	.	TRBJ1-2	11	CSTRRTYGYTF	TGCAGCACGCGCCGAACTTATGGCTACACCTTC
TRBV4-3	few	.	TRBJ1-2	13	CASSLQGGYGYTF	TGCGCCAGCAGCCTACAGGGTGGCTATGGCTACACCTTC
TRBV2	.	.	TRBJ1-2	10	CASIGRGYTF	TGTGCCAGCATTGGACGCGGCTACACCTTC
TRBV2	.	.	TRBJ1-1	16	CASSEWVRSWNTEAFF	TGTGCCAGCAGTGAATGGGTCAGAAGTTGGAACACTGAAGCTTTCTTT
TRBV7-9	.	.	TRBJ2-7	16	CASSFYWAGTSYEQYF	TGTGCCAGCAGCTTTTATTGGGCGGGAACCTCCTACGAGCAGTACTTC
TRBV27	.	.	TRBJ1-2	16	CASSTTSRQRVYGYTF	TGTGCCAGCAGTACTACCTCTCGACAGAGAGTCTATGGCTACACCTTC
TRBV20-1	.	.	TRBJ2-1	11	CSARSGNEQFF	TGCAGTGCTAGATCCGGCAATGAGCAGTTCTTC
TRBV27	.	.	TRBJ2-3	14	CASSLIYRSDTQYF	TGTGCCAGCAGTTTAATCTACCGCTCAGATACGCAGTATTTT
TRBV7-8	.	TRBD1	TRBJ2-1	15	CASSPRRGGHAEQFF	TGTGCCAGCAGCCCCCGGCGAGGGGGCCATGCTGAGCAGTTCTTC
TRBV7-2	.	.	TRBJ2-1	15	CASSLFFHGAGEQFF	TGTGCCAGCAGCTTATTCTTTCACGGGGCGGGTGAGCAGTTCTTC
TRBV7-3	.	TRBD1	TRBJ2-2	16	CASSFRTGTNTGELFF	TGTGCCAGCAGCTTTAGGACAGGGACCAACACCGGGGAGCTGTTTTTT
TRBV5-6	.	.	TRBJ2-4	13	CASSPRVENIQYF	TGTGCCAGCAGCCCGCGGGTAGAGAACATTCAGTACTTC
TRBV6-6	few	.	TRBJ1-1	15	CASNSEDSLNTEAFF	TGTGCCAGCAATTCCGAGGACAGCTTGAACACTGAAGCTTTCTTT
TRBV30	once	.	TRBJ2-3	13	CATSGGLTDTQYF	TGTGCCACCTCCGGGGGTCTGACAGATACGCAGTATTTT
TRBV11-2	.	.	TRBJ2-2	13	CASSFDRAGELFF	TGTGCCAGCAGCTTTGACCGCGCCGGGGAGCTGTTTTTT
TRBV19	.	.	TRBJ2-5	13	CASSISRRGTQYF	TGTGCCAGTAGTATATCCCGTAGGGGGACCCAGTACTTC